Shown below are 2 T cell receptor beta chains from a single sample sequenced in a study of blood T cell repertoires in COVID-19. Only in-frame clones appear in the TCRdb table, and some are missing; sequencing was by immunoSEQ multiplex PCR. The data hold 200,000 to 300,000 clones, with approximately 88% observed a single time. Sequenced: peripheral blood. The source is a human donor in a cohort sampled during active COVID-19.

V and J are TRBV2 and TRBJ1-1, with 7 bases lining up with TRBD1. CDR3 length: 14 residues. Trimming cost V 2 bases and J 1 base; bases outside gene matches: 1. In germline, CDR1 is SNHLY, CDR2 FYNNEI. The CDR3 bases are TGTGCCAGCAGTGAATACAGGGGGAACACTGAAGCTTTCTTT. It specifies CASSEYRGNTEAFF.

CDR3 DNA: TGTGCCAGCAGCTTAGGCGGGGGGGTAGTCGATGAGCAGTTCTTC. This sequence encodes CASSLGGGVVDEQFF. The V gene is TRBV11-3, the J gene TRBJ2-1, with TRBD2 matching 9 bases. Germline trimming cut 1 base from V and 8 bases from J; bases unmatched to any gene: 6. In germline, CDR1 is SGHNT, CDR2 YENEEA. CDR3 size: 15 residues.